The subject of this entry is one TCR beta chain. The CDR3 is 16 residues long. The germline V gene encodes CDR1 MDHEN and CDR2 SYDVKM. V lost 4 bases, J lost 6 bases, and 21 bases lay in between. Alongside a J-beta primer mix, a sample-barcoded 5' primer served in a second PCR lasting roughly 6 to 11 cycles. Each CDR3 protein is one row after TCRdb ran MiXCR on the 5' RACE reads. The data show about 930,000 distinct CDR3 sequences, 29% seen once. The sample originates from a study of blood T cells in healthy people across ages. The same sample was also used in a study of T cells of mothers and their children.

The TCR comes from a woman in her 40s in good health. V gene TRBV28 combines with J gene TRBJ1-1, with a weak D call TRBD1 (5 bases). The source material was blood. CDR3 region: CASSSQGGGRESEAFF. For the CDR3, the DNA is TGTGCCAGCAGTTCCCAAGGCGGGGGGAGGGAATCTGAAGCTTTCTTT. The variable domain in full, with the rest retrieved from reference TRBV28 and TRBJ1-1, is DVKVTQSSRYLVKRTGEKVFLECVQDMDHENMFWYRQDPGLGLRLIYFSYDVKMKEKGDIPEGYSVSREKKERFSLILESASTNQTSMYLCASSSQGGGRESEAFFGQGTRLTVV.